This T cell receptor (beta chain) was documented in a study of T and B cells in COVID-19 patients (dated by TCRdb to the early 2020s). Looking at the study overall: In this study, adaptive immunity was profiled in COVID-19 patients who either had active infection or had recovered, using TRB and IGH repertoire sequencing of peripheral blood. A recovered cohort was made up of 15 to 19 patients contributing 20 samples, mostly after mild to moderate COVID-19 managed as outpatients. Patients in the recovered cohort had a median age of around 36 years, compared with over 60 years for patients in the active-infection cohort. Critical illness requiring mechanical ventilation or ECMO was present in about 60% of the roughly 20 patients in the active-infection cohort. In the active-infection cohort, about 90% of the roughly 20 patients had comorbidities linked to unfavorable COVID-19 outcome. Over 7 million TCR sequences were analysed from a TCR and BCR sequence repository that comprised around 40 patients and some 67 time points. Because samples were available both during active disease and after recovery, a couple of patients were counted in both the recovered and the active cohorts. Repertoire analyses used an age-matched reference group of approximately 40 healthy donors who were negative for COVID-19 antibodies as the comparison. As many as 9 follow-up blood samples were taken per patient, and some of the samples covered different disease stages within the same individual. Results and caveats for the whole study, not just this receptor: The cohort was judged too small for assessing how HLA contributes to COVID-19 susceptibility or severity. Few blood samples were available from mildly ill patients while symptoms were present, and early samples from severe cases were likewise scarce. Patients with COVID-19 were reported to show strongly skewed TRBV/TRBJ gene usage. It was stated that prospective validation of the reported TCR clusters was required before the clusters could be put to clinical use. TRB repertoires were highly clonal in active COVID-19, whereas diversity and richness at recovery rose above healthy donor levels. A total of 2,331 exclusive TCR clusters, including 30 to 40 low-pGen clusters, were found in the recovered cohort. Specific T cell subsets (CD4+/Treg/CD8+) and sorted SARS-CoV-2-responsive or tetramer+ T cells had not yet been sequenced, and these experiments were ongoing.

A remark on this clonotype: There is no known antigen for this receptor. No clone much larger than this one lies a single base away; base qualities are absent.

Genomic DNA extracted from blood, in amounts of roughly 220-550 ng, served as the starting material for amplifying TRB repertoires. Sequencing was performed on an Illumina MiSeq. Multiplex PCR with BIOMED2 TRB-A/B primer pools was used to amplify TRB rearrangements. Illumina-compatible adapters and 7-nucleotide sample barcodes were added to the amplicons in two consecutive PCRs. Phusion HS II polymerase was used for all library PCRs. Amplicons were purified from gel with the NucleoSpin Gel and PCR Clean-up kit, quantified on Qubit, and pooled at 3 to 5 nM. Amplicon pool quality was checked on an Agilent 2100 Bioanalyzer before Illumina next-generation sequencing. As for the authors' bioinformatics: TRB rearrangements were annotated with MiXCR 3.0.8 using the default MiXCR reference library. Non-productive reads and sequences with fewer than 2 reads were removed, and each unique CDR3 nucleotide sequence was counted as one clone. Clonality, diversity, richness and V-J gene usage were calculated in R 3.5.1. GLIPH2 was used for TCR clustering by CDR3 similarity, and generation probabilities were calculated by OLGA. GLIPH2 clusters were kept only when the clusters contained at least four unique TCR clonotypes present in at least three individuals. In TCRdb, the public reads were trimmed at Q25 with fastp and aligned with MiXCR, with productive beta chains retained. Rows are unified per CDR3 protein, each entry keeping the most common DNA and genes. It is TCRdb's table, rather than the study itself, that gives the V and J calls and clone size. The sample table shows about 5,600 distinct CDR3 sequences, and 25% to 35% are seen once. Jointly, the top ten make up approximately 40% of the sample.

V trim: 7 bases; J trim: 3 bases; unmatched bases: 6. The CDR3 sequence holds 14 residues, the cysteine and phenylalanine included. The DNA shown is the 42-base CDR3, in frame from base 1. Sequencing input: blood. The source of this sequence is a human donor with active COVID-19. The donor label of this sample is uncertain. Here the chain combines TRBV12-3 or TRBV12-4 and TRBJ1-5; the central 7 bases match TRBD1. The DNA reads as follows: TGTGCCAGCACCCCGGACAGGTACAATCAGCCCCAGCATTTT. It codes for CASTPDRYNQPQHF.